The present T cell receptor (beta chain) was sequenced within a study of human T cells and chemical hapten exposure. This clonotype occurred many times. One entry per CDR3 protein results from TCRdb running MiXCR on the RACE reads. Of approximately 370,000 distinct CDR3 sequences in the sample, approximately 5.8% were seen once. Time point denoted: pre-sensitization, week 0. Treatment in this sample: therapeutic diphenylcyclopropenone sensitization with weekly scalp DPC. Germline values: CDR1 SGDLS, CDR2 YYNGEE. The CDR3 sequence is 16 residues long. J was trimmed by 1 base and V by 0 bases; bases with no gene match: 6.

This sequence joins TRBV9 and TRBJ2-7; TRBD2 matches at 8 bases. The specimen comprised whole blood, sampled in connection with sensitization to the hapten diphenylcyclopropenone (DPC). The sequence was obtained from a woman aged 18-35 years with alopecia areata. Some clones in this sample may be carry-over from other donors' samples. The CDR3 DNA reads TGTGCCAGCAGCGTAGGATTAACTAGCGGTTCCTACGAGCAGTACTTC. Translated, it gives CASSVGLTSGSYEQYF.